This TCR beta chain stems from a study of kidney transplant recipient with SARS-CoV-2 infection (dated by TCRdb to the early 2020s). The listed sequencing device is Illumina MiSeq. Profiling of the peripheral T cell repertoire targeted human TCRbeta genes. Turning to the authors' computational methods: Beta-binomial modelling was used to test for differences in clonotype abundance while accounting for variability over time. Expanded clonotypes were checked against the ImmuneCODE reference database of SARS-CoV-2-associated TCRs and mapped to regions of the viral genome. Further repertoire analyses covered TRBV gene usage, CDR3 length, CDR3 amino acid overlap between time points, clonotype abundance distributions and Jaccard similarity. The raw public data were reprocessed by TCRdb itself: fastp quality trimming at Q25, MiXCR clonotype calling, in-frame beta chains only. Every entry covers one CDR3 protein and lists the most common genes and DNA from its rows. These V and J calls derive from TCRdb rather than the authors' analysis. The sample includes 250,000 or so distinct CDR3 sequences, with 25% to 35% observed a single time. The ten largest clones take up roughly 7% of the sample.

According to the study, the label for this sample's time point signals: pre-pandemic baseline sample and day 111 after first positive SARS-CoV-2 test. In the case of this clonotype: There is no known antigen for this receptor. This clone may be a read error of a much larger clone one base away.

The germline V gene specifies SGDLS as CDR1 and YYNGEE as CDR2. Taken from cysteine to phenylalanine, the CDR3 has 18 residues. Solely the CDR3 DNA is kept, with 54 bases framed from the first base. The chain uses TRBV9 and TRBJ2-2, with 10 junctional bases fitting TRBD2. This TCR was recovered from a male patient aged 30 to 39 who had COVID-19 and was a kidney transplant recipient. Some T cells may be donor cells from the graft after a transplant. The sample here was a blood sample, taken at baseline and on day 111 from a kidney transplant recipient. The DNA sequence reads TGTGCCAGCGGCGTAGCTACCTGGACTAGCGGGAACACCGGGGAGCTGTTTTTT. Its protein is CASGVATWTSGNTGELFF. The CDR3, completed at both ends by the reference TRBV9 and TRBJ2-2 genes, gives the full variable domain DSGVTQTPKHLITATGQRVTLRCSPRSGDLSVYWYQQSLDQGLQFLIQYYNGEERAKGNILERFSAQQFPDLHSELNLSSLELGDSALYFCASGVATWTSGNTGELFFGEGSRLTVL.